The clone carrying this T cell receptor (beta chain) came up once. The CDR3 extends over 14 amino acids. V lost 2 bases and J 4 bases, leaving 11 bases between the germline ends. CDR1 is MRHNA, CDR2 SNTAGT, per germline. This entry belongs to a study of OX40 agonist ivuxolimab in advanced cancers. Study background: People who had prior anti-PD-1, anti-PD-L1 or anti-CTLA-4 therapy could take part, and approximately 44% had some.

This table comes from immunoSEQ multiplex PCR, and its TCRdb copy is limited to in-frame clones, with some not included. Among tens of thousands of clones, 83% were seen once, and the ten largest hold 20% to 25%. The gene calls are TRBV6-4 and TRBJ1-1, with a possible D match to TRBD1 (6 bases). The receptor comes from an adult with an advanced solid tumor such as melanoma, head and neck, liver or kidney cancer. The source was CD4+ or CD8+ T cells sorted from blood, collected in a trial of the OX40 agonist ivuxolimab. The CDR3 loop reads CASSDGGAGTEAFF. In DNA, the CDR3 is TGTGCCAGCAGTGACGGGGGGGCTGGCACTGAAGCTTTCTTT.